One sample yielded the 8 T cell receptor beta chains listed below, sequenced in a study of radiotherapy plus CTLA-4 blockade in lung cancer. The assay was immunoSEQ multiplex PCR, and TCRdb's table has in-frame clones only and misses some. The table has 95,000 to 150,000 clones, about nine tenths seen once. This specimen consisted of peripheral blood, obtained from a patient treated with radiotherapy plus ipilimumab. These receptors were obtained from a human donor with non-small cell lung cancer that progressed on radiotherapy plus ipilimumab.

The chain recombines TRBV25-1 with TRBJ1-5; D is undetermined. V dropped 2 bases and J dropped 4 bases, with 3 bases sitting between them. CDR1 and CDR2 from the germline V gene are MGHDK and SYGVNS. The CDR3 contains 12 residues. DNA for the CDR3: TGTGCCAGCAGTGAAGGGAATCAGCCCCAGCATTTT. This sequence encodes CASSEGNQPQHF. Using reference TRBV25-1 and TRBJ1-5 for the parts outside the CDR3, the full variable domain is EADIYQTPRYLVIGTGKKITLECSQTMGHDKMYWYQQDPGMELHLIHYSYGVNSTEKGDLSSESTVSRIRTEHFPLTLESARPSHTSQYLCASSEGNQPQHFGDGTRLSIL.

In this sample, this clone turned up a few times. J is TRBJ2-3 and V is TRBV5-4; TRBD2 aligns across 9 bases. V lost 4 bases and J lost 6; bases outside the gene matches: 15. This CDR3 region has 17 residues. The germline gives CDR1 SGHNT, CDR2 YYREEE (reference sequence). The CDR3 region is CASSGDGGRAVLDTQYF. For the CDR3, the DNA is TGTGCCAGCAGCGGTGACGGCGGGAGGGCTGTTTTGGATACGCAGTATTTT. The full variable domain, rest sourced from reference TRBV5-4 and TRBJ2-3, is ETGVTQSPTHLIKTRGQQVTLRCSSQSGHNTVSWYQQALGQGPQFIFQYYREEENGRGNFPPRFSGLQFPNYSSELNVNALELDDSALYLCASSGDGGRAVLDTQYFGPGTRLTVL.

This clone occurred once. This chain connects TRBV6-5 to TRBJ2-7; TRBD2 might be the D (6 bases). V was shortened by 5 bases and J by 5 bases, with 16 bases between the two germline ends. CDR1 and CDR2 from the germline V gene are MNHEY and SVGAGI. The CDR3 consists of 14 residues. The CDR3 loop reads CASSVGTHRDEQYF. The DNA of the CDR3 is TGTGCCAGCAGTGTGGGGACTCATCGGGACGAGCAGTACTTC.

The V gene is TRBV7-2, the J gene TRBJ2-4, with D tentatively TRBD1 (5 bases). V was trimmed by 2 bases and J by 12 bases, leaving 14 bases between them. The CDR3 loop spans 13 amino acids. The germline CDR1 and CDR2 sequences are SGHTA and FQGNSA. The CDR3 DNA reads TGTGCCAGCAGCTTATATGTCAGGGTTGGTCAGTACTTC. Translating gives CASSLYVRVGQYF.

The genes are TRBV2 and TRBJ1-2; D possibly corresponds to TRBD1 (5 bases). This CDR3 spans 15 amino acids. Trimming removed 8 bases from V and 8 bases from J, with 24 bases in between. Germline CDR1 reads SNHLY; CDR2 reads FYNNEI. The CDR3 DNA is TGTGCCAGCGTTTTTGGCGGGATGGGGGTTTGGGGCTACACCTTC. Protein: CASVFGGMGVWGYTF.

The V call is TRBV5-1, the J call TRBJ1-4; 12 bases map to TRBD1. There are 19 residues in the CDR3. V lost 4 bases to trimming and J lost 0 bases; unmatched junction nucleotides: 10. The germline CDR1 and CDR2 sequences are SGHRS and YFSETQ. CDR3 bases: TGCGCCAGCAGCGGAAAAGGGACAGGGGGCCGTGCAACTAATGAAAAACTGTTTTTT. Residues: CASSGKGTGGRATNEKLFF.

The chain carries TRBV20-1 and TRBJ2-7; D unresolved. This CDR3 comprises 11 residues. Trimming stripped 4 bases from V and 0 bases from J, with 4 bases between. Germline-derived CDR1 and CDR2 are DFQATT and SNEGSKA (reference sequence). CDR3 in DNA: TGCAGTGCTATGTTCTCCTACGAGCAGTACTTC. Its translation is CSAMFSYEQYF.

The table lists this clone with a count of one. This rearrangement joins TRBV14 to TRBJ2-1, with D possibly called TRBD1 or TRBD2 (6 bases each). The length of the CDR3 is 18 residues. Trimming left V 4 bases short and J 1 base short, with 20 bases between. Germline V gene data show CDR1 as SGHDN and CDR2 as FVKESK. CDR3: CASSPKGGGILSYNEQFF. CDR3 coding DNA: TGTGCCAGCAGCCCCAAGGGGGGCGGGATTTTATCCTACAATGAGCAGTTCTTC.